The 32 T cell receptor beta chains below come from one sample, sequenced in a study of shared clonotypes between healthy human individuals. Profiled with immunoSEQ multiplex PCR; TCRdb holds only in-frame clones, not every one. This table holds about 990,000 clones, about four fifths found once. Sequences were obtained from memory CD4+ T cells from PBMCs. Documented subset: CD45RA-negative fraction. The receptors originated from a man between 18 and 35 years old in good health. Some clones in this sample may be carry-over from other donors' samples.

The chain combines TRBV7-2 with TRBJ2-5; D perhaps matches TRBD2 (6 bases). Germline V CDR1 and CDR2: SGHTA, FQGNSA. The CDR3 extends over 14 amino acids. The V end lost 5 bases, the J end lost 2 bases, and 12 bases lay between the germline ends. The DNA of the CDR3 is TGTGCCAGCAGCCCCGGACTACCACAAGAGACCCAGTACTTC. This gives the protein CASSPGLPQETQYF.

Concerning this clone itself: A much larger clone differs from this one at a single base, so this may be a read error. CDR3 coding DNA: TGTGCCAGCAGTCCCCCCCACGAGCAGTACTTC. Its protein product is CASSPPHEQYF. This chain joins TRBV28 and TRBJ2-7; no reliable D call. Deletions cut 5 bases from V and 5 bases from J, with 7 bases between. The germline V gene encodes CDR1 MDHEN and CDR2 SYDVKM. This CDR3 comprises 11 residues. The complete variable domain, with remaining parts taken from reference TRBV28 and TRBJ2-7, reads DVKVTQSSRYLVKRTGEKVFLECVQDMDHENMFWYRQDPGLGLRLIYFSYDVKMKEKGDIPEGYSVSREKKERFSLILESASTNQTSMYLCASSPPHEQYFGPGTRLTVT.

The CDR3 sequence: CASSSTSANNEQFF. The CDR3 nucleotides read TGTGCCAGCAGCTCGACTAGCGCAAACAATGAGCAGTTCTTC. The chain joins TRBV7-3 to TRBJ2-1, with 8 nucleotides matching TRBD2. Germline V gene lookup returns CDR1 SGHTA and CDR2 FQGTGA. J was trimmed by 5 bases and V by 4 bases; bases with no gene match: 4. CDR3 length: 14 residues.

This chain links TRBV11-2 with TRBJ1-2; no clear D gene. The V gene's germline CDR1 is SGHAT and CDR2 FQNNGV. The CDR3 is 14 residues long. V lost 3 bases and J lost 8, with 16 bases in between. The CDR3 DNA reads as TGTGCCAGCAGCTTCACGAGGTCCGCCGGAGGCTACACCTTC. Translating it yields CASSFTRSAGGYTF.

Regarding this clone: Distinct nucleotide sequences in the sample also encode this CDR3. The CDR3 region is CASSPDTDTQYF. Written as DNA, the CDR3 is TGTGCCAGCAGCCCTGACACAGATACGCAGTATTTT. The chain has TRBV9 and TRBJ2-3, with D unclear. The CDR3 consists of 12 residues. V was shortened by 4 bases and J by 2 bases, with 5 bases between the two germline ends. CDR1 and CDR2 from the germline V gene are SGDLS and YYNGEE.

V and J are TRBV6-1 and TRBJ1-2; TRBD1 matches at 7 bases. Germline loops: CDR1 MNHNS, CDR2 SASEGT. V lost 6 bases to trimming and J lost 4 bases; unmatched junction nucleotides: 11. The CDR3 contains 15 residues. The CDR3 nucleotides are TGTGCCAGCAGCCAGCGGGAGGGACAGATCTATGGCTACACCTTC. Protein product: CASSQREGQIYGYTF.

This chain joins TRBV6-1 and TRBJ1-1; D gene unclear. The length of the CDR3 is 14 residues. Between the trimmed V and J ends, which lost 2 bases and 3 bases, there was a span of 10 bases. Germline V gene lookup returns CDR1 MNHNS and CDR2 SASEGT. This CDR3 is CASSEQSWDTEAFF. The CDR3 DNA reads as TGTGCCAGCAGTGAACAGTCCTGGGACACTGAAGCTTTCTTT.

The genes are TRBV19 and TRBJ2-2; D may match TRBD1 or TRBD2 (5 bases each). The CDR3 has 15 residues. Trimming shortened V by 7 bases and J by 5 bases, and 17 bases separated the two germline ends. Germline CDR1 reads LNHDA; CDR2 reads SQIVND (reference sequence). The CDR3 region is CASKANRGATGELFF. CDR3 bases: TGTGCCAGTAAGGCGAACCGAGGGGCGACCGGGGAGCTGTTTTTT.

The chain uses TRBV11-3 and TRBJ1-1, with D perhaps matching TRBD1 (5 bases). Germline V gene data show CDR1 as SGHNT and CDR2 as YENEEA. The CDR3 contains 13 residues. V was cut by 5 bases and J by 3 bases, with 10 bases left in between. CDR3 nucleotide sequence: TGTGCCAGCAGCACAGGAGCTTACACTGAAGCTTTCTTT. Amino acids: CASSTGAYTEAFF.

The CDR3 loop reads CASSFTPTYYNEQFF. The CDR3 nucleotides read TGTGCCAGCAGCTTCACACCCACCTACTACAATGAGCAGTTCTTC. The chain joins TRBV7-8 to TRBJ2-1; D is ambiguous. The CDR3 consists of 15 residues. Germline loops: CDR1 SGHVS, CDR2 FQNEAQ. The V gene lost 3 bases and the J gene lost 3 bases, with 12 bases spanning the gap.

This clone occurred many times. The chain links TRBV7-9 to TRBJ2-5, with 8 bases lining up with TRBD2. The germline gives CDR1 SEHNR, CDR2 FQNEAQ (reference sequence). The junction had 13 bases not matched to a gene; V was cut back by 5 bases and J by 5 bases. This CDR3 spans 16 amino acids. DNA of the CDR3: TGTGCCAGCAGCCTCCGAGCGGGAGACCCAGGGGAGACCCAGTACTTC. Protein product: CASSLRAGDPGETQYF.

The chain has TRBV19 and TRBJ1-1; 7 nucleotides line up with TRBD1. V dropped 0 bases and J dropped 10; count of bases not matched to a gene: 8. Looked up from germline, CDR1 is LNHDA and CDR2 is SQIVND (reference sequence). CDR3 length: 14 residues. The CDR3 spells CASSIEARGVGAFF. In DNA form, the CDR3 reads TGTGCCAGTAGTATAGAAGCCAGGGGGGTAGGAGCTTTCTTT.

As concerns this clone: A much larger clone lies a single base off, so this may be a read error. At the DNA level, this CDR3 is encoded by other sequences in the same sample as well. The chain combines TRBV27 with TRBJ2-2, with D maybe TRBD2 (5 bases). This CDR3 spans 13 amino acids. Germline values: CDR1 MNHEY, CDR2 SMNVEV (reference sequence). The CDR3 sequence: CASMGVVTGELFF. The CDR3 DNA reads as TGTGCCAGCATGGGTGTAGTCACCGGGGAGCTGTTCTTT.

Comments on this clone: The same CDR3 is also encoded by other DNA sequences in this sample. The chain joins TRBV2 to TRBJ2-7; the D is unclear. V dropped 4 bases and J dropped 4 bases, with 8 bases sitting between them. The CDR3 has 12 residues. CDR1 and CDR2 (germline): SNHLY, FYNNEI. The CDR3 region has the DNA TGTGCCAGCAGTGGGAGTGGGTACGAGCAGTACTTC. It is translated as CASSGSGYEQYF.

This sequence joins TRBV5-8 and TRBJ1-1, with D possibly matching TRBD1 (5 bases). Trimming cost V 0 bases and J 10 bases, with 13 bases left between them. The CDR3 has 13 amino acids. Germline CDR1 SGHTS, CDR2 YDEGEE. CDR3 region: CASSLGGEPRAFF. For the CDR3, the DNA is TGTGCCAGCAGCTTGGGGGGCGAGCCACGAGCTTTCTTT.

The chain uses TRBV28 and TRBJ1-2; 7 bases match TRBD1. The CDR3 has 15 residues. Losses at the gene ends were 1 base for V and 2 bases for J; bases not matched to a gene: 4. CDR1 is MDHEN, CDR2 SYDVKM, per germline. Written as DNA, the CDR3 is TGTGCCAGCAGTTTATTAGGGGGACAGAACTATGGCTACACCTTC. Translated: CASSLLGGQNYGYTF.

The chain couples TRBV28 to TRBJ2-3; 9 nucleotides align to TRBD2. Trimming took 1 base from V and 7 from J; bases not matched to a gene: 6. CDR3 length: 15 amino acids. From germline, CDR1 is MDHEN and CDR2 SYDVKM. The CDR3 DNA reads TGTGCCAGCAGTTTATTTAGGTCTAGCGGGAATACGCAGTATTTT. Its protein product is CASSLFRSSGNTQYF.

This clone appeared once. This rearrangement joins TRBV4-1 to TRBJ2-4, with 13 bases aligning to TRBD2. Germline V lookup: CDR1 MGHRA, CDR2 YSYEKL. V gave up 4 bases and J gave up 0 bases; unmatched junction bases: 12. The CDR3 is made up of 20 amino acids. This CDR3 reads CASSPGLAGLNSLAKNIQYF. CDR3 nucleotides: TGCGCCAGCAGCCCGGGACTAGCGGGATTAAATAGCCTAGCCAAAAACATTCAGTACTTC.

A remark on this clone: This may arise from a read error, as a much more abundant clone is one base away. The chain uses TRBV2 and TRBJ2-5; D is undetermined. CDR1 and CDR2 from the germline V gene are SNHLY and FYNNEI. The CDR3 has 10 amino acids. V lost 4 bases and J 8 bases, leaving 5 bases between the germline ends. CDR3 nucleotides: TGTGCCAGCAGTGTAGATACCCAGTACTTC. It translates to CASSVDTQYF.

The chain links TRBV28 to TRBJ1-2; D call uncertain. Per germline, CDR1 MDHEN and CDR2 SYDVKM. This CDR3 has 14 amino acids. Trimming cost V 2 bases and J 8 bases, with 15 bases left between them. CDR3 amino acids: CASSLSRAPGGYTF. CDR3 nucleotide sequence: TGTGCCAGCAGTTTAAGCCGGGCCCCGGGAGGCTACACCTTC.

This clone was counted at least ten times. The chain is built from TRBV7-2 and TRBJ1-5; no reliable D call. The CDR3 runs to 15 residues. The germline gives CDR1 SGHTA, CDR2 FQGNSA. V was clipped by 2 bases and J by 4 bases, with 12 bases between them. The CDR3 DNA reads TGTGCCAGCAGCTTAACAAGAACCTATAATCAGCCCCAGCATTTT. Protein product: CASSLTRTYNQPQHF.

The table lists this clone with a few counts. This rearrangement joins TRBV5-1 to TRBJ1-4, with 9 bases lining up with TRBD1. The CDR3 length is 15 residues. J lost 8 bases, V lost 1 base, and 6 bases had no gene match. Germline-derived CDR1 and CDR2 are SGHRS and YFSETQ. The CDR3 sequence: CASSLSGTGREKLFF. CDR3 sequence (DNA): TGCGCCAGCAGCTTGAGTGGGACAGGGAGGGAAAAACTGTTTTTT.

The chain carries TRBV19 and TRBJ2-7, with D tentatively TRBD2 (5 bases). Trimming removed 1 base at V and 0 bases at J, with 13 bases between. The CDR3 covers 16 residues. The V gene's germline CDR1 is LNHDA and CDR2 SQIVND (reference sequence). This CDR3 reads CASSIGSSVSSYEQYF. Written as DNA, the CDR3 is TGTGCCAGTAGTATAGGAAGTAGCGTGAGCTCCTACGAGCAGTACTTC.

A single count supports this clone. The chain joins TRBV5-4 to TRBJ1-4, with no clear D. V lost 0 bases, J lost 7 bases, and 10 bases lay in between. CDR1 and CDR2 from the germline V gene are SGHNT and YYREEE (reference sequence). The CDR3 is 14 residues long. DNA for the CDR3: TGTGCCAGCAGCTTGGCCAGCGGTTCTGAAAAACTGTTTTTT. As protein: CASSLASGSEKLFF.

The chain combines TRBV10-3 with TRBJ2-5, with D tentatively TRBD2 (5 bases). Germline CDR1 reads ENHRY; CDR2 reads SYGVKD. With 0 bases removed from V and 5 bases from J, the gap between germline ends came to 16 bases. The CDR3 has 16 amino acids. This CDR3 reads CAISESRVPPNETQYF. CDR3 sequence (DNA): TGTGCCATCAGTGAGTCGCGGGTCCCGCCGAACGAGACCCAGTACTTC.

The sample holds a few counts of this clone. The chain joins TRBV15 to TRBJ1-1, with D unclear. V was pared by 0 bases and J by 7 bases, with 9 bases between. There are 13 residues in the CDR3. Germline V CDR1 and CDR2: LNHNV, YYDKDF (reference sequence). The CDR3 coding sequence is TGTGCCACCAGCAGAGATGGTTGGGGTGAAGCTTTCTTT. Protein: CATSRDGWGEAFF.

CDR3 nucleotides: TGTGCCAGCCACGGAGCGGGAGGTTTCTCCTACAATGAGCAGTTCTTC. The encoded protein is CASHGAGGFSYNEQFF. V is TRBV28 and J is TRBJ2-1; 9 bases line up with TRBD2. This CDR3 spans 16 amino acids. The V segment lost 8 bases and the J segment 0 bases; nucleotides outside the gene matches: 8. Germline CDR1 MDHEN, CDR2 SYDVKM. The full variable domain, its missing parts supplied by reference TRBV28 and TRBJ2-1, is DVKVTQSSRYLVKRTGEKVFLECVQDMDHENMFWYRQDPGLGLRLIYFSYDVKMKEKGDIPEGYSVSREKKERFSLILESASTNQTSMYLCASHGAGGFSYNEQFFGPGTRLTVL.

A word on this clone: Different DNA sequences within this sample yield the same CDR3. J is TRBJ2-7 and V is TRBV9; TRBD1 aligns across 8 bases. Germline V CDR1 and CDR2: SGDLS, YYNGEE. CDR3 length: 13 residues. V gave up 2 bases and J gave up 5 bases; unmatched junction bases: 3. CDR3 protein: CASSVEDRDEQYF. The CDR3 DNA reads as TGTGCCAGCAGCGTTGAGGACAGGGACGAGCAGTACTTC.

V usage is TRBV29-1 and J usage is TRBJ2-7; TRBD1 aligns across 11 bases. CDR3 length: 13 residues. V dropped 6 bases and J dropped 6; count of bases not matched to a gene: 7. In germline, CDR1 is SQVTM, CDR2 ANQGSEA. CDR3 DNA sequence: TGCAGCGTGGGAGGGACAGGGGGATCCGAGCAGTACTTC. This encodes CSVGGTGGSEQYF.

This clone has just a few counts. The rearrangement joins TRBV27 to TRBJ2-1; perhaps D is TRBD1 or TRBD2 (5 bases each). The CDR3 extends over 12 amino acids. Trimming removed 2 bases at V and 9 bases at J, with 8 bases between. The germline V gene encodes CDR1 MNHEY and CDR2 SMNVEV (reference sequence). DNA of the CDR3: TGTGCCAGCAGTTTAACGGGGACTGAGCAGTTCTTC. This translates into CASSLTGTEQFF.

The chain recombines TRBV5-1 with TRBJ1-5; D unclear. CDR1 and CDR2 (germline): SGHRS, YFSETQ. CDR3 length: 13 residues. Trimming left V 3 bases short and J 2 bases short, with 6 bases between. In DNA, the CDR3 is TGCGCCAGCAGCTATGGGGGCAATCAGCCCCAGCATTTT. It specifies CASSYGGNQPQHF.

This chain uses TRBV2 with TRBJ2-5; the D gene is possibly TRBD2 (6 bases). Between the trimmed V and J ends, which lost 4 bases and 0 bases, there was a span of 9 bases. Looked up from germline, CDR1 is SNHLY and CDR2 is FYNNEI. The CDR3 loop spans 14 amino acids. Here the CDR3 DNA reads TGTGCCAGCAGTGCGACTAGGAACCAAGAGACCCAGTACTTC. This sequence encodes CASSATRNQETQYF.